A single sample gave rise to the 17 T cell receptor beta chains below, sequenced in a study of neurological immune-mediated disorders. TCRdb reprocessed the 5' RACE reads with MiXCR, giving one entry per CDR3 protein. Among approximately 30,000 distinct CDR3 sequences, approximately 6.6% were seen once, and the ten largest hold about 8.1%. Sequencing input: PBMCs. These receptors all come from a woman aged 45-60 years in good health.

This chain joins TRBV5-5 and TRBJ2-1, with no clear D. The CDR3 runs to 11 residues. Trimming left V 3 bases short and J 2 bases short, with 0 bases between. Germline CDR1 and CDR2: SGHKS and YYEKEE (reference sequence). The CDR3 protein is CASSSYNEQFF. DNA for the CDR3: TGTGCCAGCAGCTCCTACAATGAGCAGTTCTTC. Supplemented by reference TRBV5-5 and TRBJ2-1, the full variable domain reads DAGVTQSPTHLIKTRGQQVTLRCSPISGHKSVSWYQQVLGQGPQFIFQYYEKEERGRGNFPDRFSARQFPNYSSELNVNALLLGDSALYLCASSSYNEQFFGPGTRLTVL.

This clonotype was observed many times. The rearrangement links TRBV7-2 to TRBJ2-5; the D gene is possibly TRBD2 (7 bases). Germline V gene sequence: CDR1 SGHTA, CDR2 FQGNSA. V gave up 5 bases and J gave up 5 bases, with 15 bases separating them. The CDR3 totals 14 residues. The CDR3 DNA reads as TGTGCCAGCAGCCCGACAGGTAGCGGGGAGACCCAGTACTTC. Its translation is CASSPTGSGETQYF. Full variable domain (outside the CDR3, taken from reference TRBV7-2 and TRBJ2-5): GAGVSQSPSNKVTEKGKDVELRCDPISGHTALYWYRQSLGQGLEFLIYFQGNSAPDKSGLPSDRFSAERTGGSVSTLTIQRTQQEDSAVYLCASSPTGSGETQYFGPGTRLLVL.

There are many counts of this clonotype. The chain uses TRBV7-2 and TRBJ2-1, with TRBD2 identical over 9 bases. The germline V gene has CDR1 SGHTA and CDR2 FQGNSA. The CDR3 contains 16 residues. The V and J ends lost 5 bases and 3 bases, in that order; junction bases with no gene match: 8. CDR3 in DNA: TGTGCCAGCAGCCCACGTAGCGGGGGCCTCTACAATGAGCAGTTCTTC. Encoded protein: CASSPRSGGLYNEQFF.

This clonotype was detected many times. The chain is built from TRBV20-1 and TRBJ2-3; 10 bases fit TRBD1. The germline gives CDR1 DFQATT, CDR2 SNEGSKA (reference sequence). This CDR3 has 16 residues. J gave up 1 base and V 5 bases, and 9 bases lay outside the gene matches. The CDR3 region is CSAGGTGDFGTDTQYF. Written as DNA, the CDR3 is TGCAGTGCTGGAGGGACAGGGGACTTCGGCACAGATACGCAGTATTTT.

This clonotype came up many times. The chain carries TRBV5-6 and TRBJ1-6; D perhaps matches TRBD1 (5 bases). This CDR3 has 12 amino acids. Germline values: CDR1 SGHDT, CDR2 YYEEEE. Between the trimmed V and J ends, which lost 4 bases and 13 bases, there was a span of 12 bases. CDR3 protein: CASSIQDKPLHF. CDR3 bases: TGTGCCAGCAGCATACAGGACAAGCCCCTCCACTTT.

This clonotype has ten or more counts. The chain uses TRBV7-2 and TRBJ2-7; no definite D call. The V gene lost 5 bases and the J gene lost 3 bases, with 17 bases spanning the gap. The CDR3 consists of 15 residues. Per germline, CDR1 SGHTA and CDR2 FQGNSA. The CDR3 DNA reads as TGTGCCAGCAGCCCGCGCCAGGTCTCCTTCTACGAGCAGTACTTC. Its protein product is CASSPRQVSFYEQYF. Full variable domain (missing parts from reference TRBV7-2 and TRBJ2-7): GAGVSQSPSNKVTEKGKDVELRCDPISGHTALYWYRQSLGQGLEFLIYFQGNSAPDKSGLPSDRFSAERTGGSVSTLTIQRTQQEDSAVYLCASSPRQVSFYEQYFGPGTRLTVT.

This clonotype was seen at least ten times. The rearrangement joins TRBV20-1 to TRBJ2-3; tentative D call: TRBD2 (6 bases). From germline, CDR1 is DFQATT and CDR2 SNEGSKA (reference sequence). The CDR3 extends over 13 amino acids. Trimming removed 6 bases from V and 5 bases from J, with 15 bases in between. The CDR3 loop reads CSANGLGGDTQYF. DNA for the CDR3: TGCAGTGCCAATGGACTGGGAGGAGATACGCAGTATTTT.

This clonotype was recorded many times. The chain has TRBV20-1 and TRBJ1-2; TRBD1 matches at 7 bases. Germline CDR1 reads DFQATT; CDR2 reads SNEGSKA (reference sequence). Unmatched junction bases numbered 5, after V lost 4 bases and J lost 3 bases. CDR3 size: 13 residues. The CDR3 loop is CSATSDRHYGYTF. The CDR3 nucleotides are TGCAGTGCTACCTCGGACAGGCACTATGGCTACACCTTC.

In its sample, this clonotype was seen many times. This chain uses TRBV28 with TRBJ1-5, with D possibly being TRBD1 (6 bases). The CDR3 sequence is 14 residues long. Per germline, CDR1 MDHEN and CDR2 SYDVKM. Between the trimmed V and J ends, which lost 8 bases and 3 bases, there was a span of 14 bases. CDR3 sequence: CASGGPGNNQPQHF. The CDR3 DNA follows: TGTGCCAGCGGGGGGCCGGGGAACAATCAGCCCCAGCATTTT.

This clonotype was detected many times. The CDR3 protein is CSVEDRDGYTF. The CDR3 coding sequence is TGCAGCGTGGAGGACAGGGATGGCTACACCTTC. The rearrangement links TRBV29-1 to TRBJ1-2, with 8 bases lining up with TRBD1. There are 11 residues in the CDR3. CDR1 is SQVTM, CDR2 ANQGSEA, per germline. V trimming: 6 bases; J trimming: 6 bases; junction bases outside the gene matches: 3.

This rearrangement joins TRBV7-7 to TRBJ2-5; 7 bases fit TRBD1. The CDR3 spans 14 residues. Looked up from germline, CDR1 is SSHAT and CDR2 is FNYEAQ (reference sequence). The V segment lost 5 bases and the J segment 4 bases; nucleotides outside the gene matches: 7. In DNA, the CDR3 is TGTGCCAGCAGCCCCGACAGGGTGGGAGAGACCCAGTACTTC. Translated, it gives CASSPDRVGETQYF.

This clonotype was detected many times. V gene TRBV20-1 combines with J gene TRBJ2-3, with D perhaps matching TRBD2 (6 bases). CDR3 length equals 13 residues. Germline assignment: CDR1 DFQATT and CDR2 SNEGSKA (reference sequence). Deletions cut 0 bases from V and 11 bases from J, with 15 bases between. The CDR3 spells CSARDGPRRGQYF. CDR3 bases: TGCAGTGCTAGAGATGGCCCTAGGCGGGGGCAGTATTTT.

This clonotype was observed a single time. CDR3 sequence: CASTPRRSNTGELFF. The CDR3, as DNA: TGTGCCAGCACGCCGAGGAGGTCGAACACCGGGGAGCTGTTTTTT. V and J are TRBV28 and TRBJ2-2, with D possibly being TRBD2 (5 bases). Germline V lookup: CDR1 MDHEN, CDR2 SYDVKM. Trimming left V 7 bases short and J 0 bases short, with 12 bases between. CDR3 length: 15 amino acids.

In its sample, this clonotype was seen many times. This chain joins TRBV5-6 and TRBJ2-7, with D hard to call. There are 11 residues in the CDR3. Germline V gene lookup returns CDR1 SGHDT and CDR2 YYEEEE. V was shortened by 4 bases and J by 4 bases, with 6 bases between the two germline ends. The CDR3 protein is CASSGIYEQYF. As DNA, the CDR3 is TGTGCCAGCAGCGGAATATACGAGCAGTACTTC.

This clonotype appeared a few times. The V and J genes are TRBV5-1 and TRBJ1-1, with no clear D. CDR3 length equals 15 residues. Trimming took off 0 bases at V and 0 bases at J, with 9 bases between the two ends. Germline V CDR1 and CDR2: SGHRS, YFSETQ. CDR3 residues: CASSLAIGLNTEAFF. Here the CDR3 DNA reads TGCGCCAGCAGCTTGGCCATAGGTTTGAACACTGAAGCTTTCTTT.

Ten or more counts support this clonotype. The chain links TRBV5-6 to TRBJ2-6; 7 nucleotides match TRBD2. CDR3 length equals 17 residues. The V segment lost 2 bases and the J segment 3 bases; nucleotides outside the gene matches: 8. Germline V gives CDR1 SGHDT, CDR2 YYEEEE. The CDR3 bases are TGTGCCAGCAGCTTTGAGGGAGGGCAAGGTGGGGCCAACGTCCTGACTTTC. This gives the protein CASSFEGGQGGANVLTF.

The V and J genes are TRBV7-9 and TRBJ2-5; tentative D call: TRBD1 (5 bases). In germline, CDR1 is SEHNR, CDR2 FQNEAQ (reference sequence). The CDR3 has 12 amino acids. V was shortened by 5 bases and J by 3 bases, with 7 bases between the two germline ends. The CDR3 spells CASSKGEETQYF. CDR3 coding DNA: TGTGCCAGCAGCAAAGGGGAAGAGACCCAGTACTTC.